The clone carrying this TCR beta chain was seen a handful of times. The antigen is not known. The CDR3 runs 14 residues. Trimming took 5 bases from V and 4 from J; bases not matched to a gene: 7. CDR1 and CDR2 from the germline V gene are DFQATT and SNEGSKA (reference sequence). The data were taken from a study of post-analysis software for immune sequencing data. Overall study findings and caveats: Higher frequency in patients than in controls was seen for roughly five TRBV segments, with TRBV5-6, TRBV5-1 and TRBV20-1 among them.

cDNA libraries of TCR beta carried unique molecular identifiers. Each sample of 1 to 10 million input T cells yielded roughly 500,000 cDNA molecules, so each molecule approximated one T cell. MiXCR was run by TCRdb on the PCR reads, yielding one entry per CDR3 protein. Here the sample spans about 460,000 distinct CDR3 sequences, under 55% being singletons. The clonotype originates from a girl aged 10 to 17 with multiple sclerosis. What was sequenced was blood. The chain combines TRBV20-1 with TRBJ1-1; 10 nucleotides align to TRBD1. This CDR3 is CSAGRQGAPTEAFF. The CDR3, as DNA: TGCAGTGCTGGTAGACAGGGGGCGCCCACTGAAGCTTTCTTT.